The T cell receptor (beta chain) described here comes from a study of control samples from healthy donors and cancer patients. Sequencing used immunoSEQ multiplex PCR; TCRdb keeps in-frame clones, though not all of them. The table lists 140,000 or so clones, roughly 94% of them singletons, with 14% in the top ten. V was clipped by 3 bases and J by 3 bases, with 11 bases between them. The CDR3 has 14 amino acids. Germline CDR1 reads KGHSH; CDR2 reads LQKENI. Sequencing was performed on PBMCs. The rearrangement links TRBV18 to TRBJ1-2, with D unclear. The TCR comes from a man aged 60 to 69 with colorectal cancer. The CDR3 sequence is CASSPNRDHYGYTF. CDR3 in DNA: TGTGCCAGCTCACCTAACAGAGATCACTATGGCTACACCTTC. The variable domain in full, completed from reference TRBV18 and TRBJ1-2, reads NAGVMQNPRHLVRRRGQEARLRCSPMKGHSHVYWYRQLPEEGLKFMVYLQKENIIDESGMPKERFSAEFPKEGPSILRIQQVVRGDSAAYFCASSPNRDHYGYTFGSGTRLTVV.